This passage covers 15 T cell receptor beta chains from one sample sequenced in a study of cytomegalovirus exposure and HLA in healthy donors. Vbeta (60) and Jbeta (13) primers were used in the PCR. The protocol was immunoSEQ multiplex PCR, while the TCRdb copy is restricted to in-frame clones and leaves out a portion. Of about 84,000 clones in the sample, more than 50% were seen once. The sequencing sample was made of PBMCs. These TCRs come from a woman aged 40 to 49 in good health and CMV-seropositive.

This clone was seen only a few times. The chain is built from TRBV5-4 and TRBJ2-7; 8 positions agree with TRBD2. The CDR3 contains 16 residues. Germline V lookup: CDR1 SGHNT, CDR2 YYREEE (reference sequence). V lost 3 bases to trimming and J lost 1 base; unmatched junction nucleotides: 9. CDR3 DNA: TGTGCCAGCAGCTCGGACGGGAGGGCGGTTTCCTACGAGCAGTACTTC. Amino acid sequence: CASSSDGRAVSYEQYF.

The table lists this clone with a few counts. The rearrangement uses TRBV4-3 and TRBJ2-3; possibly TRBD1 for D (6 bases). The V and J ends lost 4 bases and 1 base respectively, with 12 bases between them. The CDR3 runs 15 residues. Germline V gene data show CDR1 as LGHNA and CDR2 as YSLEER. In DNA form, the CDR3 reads TGCGCCAGCAGCCTTAGGCGGACAGGCACAGATACGCAGTATTTT. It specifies CASSLRRTGTDTQYF.

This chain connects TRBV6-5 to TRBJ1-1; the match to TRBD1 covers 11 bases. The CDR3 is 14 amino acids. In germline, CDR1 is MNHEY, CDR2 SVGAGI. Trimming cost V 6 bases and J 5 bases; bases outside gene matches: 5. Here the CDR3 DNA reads TGTGCCAGCAGCGCCGGGACAGGGGGGACTGAAGCTTTCTTT. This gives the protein CASSAGTGGTEAFF.

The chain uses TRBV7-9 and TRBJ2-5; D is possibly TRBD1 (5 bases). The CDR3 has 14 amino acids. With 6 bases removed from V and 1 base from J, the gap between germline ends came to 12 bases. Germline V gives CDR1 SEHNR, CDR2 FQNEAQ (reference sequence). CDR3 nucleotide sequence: TGTGCCAGCAGTTCAAAGACAGTCCAAGAGACCCAGTACTTC. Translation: CASSSKTVQETQYF.

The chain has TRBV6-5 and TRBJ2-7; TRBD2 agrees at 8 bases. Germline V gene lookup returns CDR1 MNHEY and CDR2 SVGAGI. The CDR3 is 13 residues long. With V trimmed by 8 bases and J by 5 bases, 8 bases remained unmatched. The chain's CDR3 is CASGLARINEQYF. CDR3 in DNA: TGTGCCAGCGGACTAGCCCGAATCAACGAGCAGTACTTC.

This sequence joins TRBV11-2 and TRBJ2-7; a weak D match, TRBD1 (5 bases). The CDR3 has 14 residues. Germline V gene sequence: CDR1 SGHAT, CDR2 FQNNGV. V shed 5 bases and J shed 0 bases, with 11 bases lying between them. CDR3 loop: CASSRGHSSYEQYF. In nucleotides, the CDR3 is TGTGCCAGCAGCCGTGGACACAGCTCCTACGAGCAGTACTTC. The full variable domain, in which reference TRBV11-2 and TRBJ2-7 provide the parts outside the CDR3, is EAGVAQSPRYKIIEKRQSVAFWCNPISGHATLYWYQQILGQGPKLLIQFQNNGVVDDSQLPKDRFSAERLKGVDSTLKIQPAKLEDSAVYLCASSRGHSSYEQYFGPGTRLTVT.

CDR3 residues: CASSYLLNTGELFF. The CDR3 coding sequence is TGTGCCAGCAGTTATCTCCTAAACACCGGGGAGCTGTTTTTT. The genes are TRBV6-6 and TRBJ2-2; no reliable D call. The CDR3 contains 14 residues. V lost 3 bases, J lost 2 bases, and 7 bases lay in between. In germline, CDR1 is MNHNY, CDR2 SVGAGI (reference sequence).

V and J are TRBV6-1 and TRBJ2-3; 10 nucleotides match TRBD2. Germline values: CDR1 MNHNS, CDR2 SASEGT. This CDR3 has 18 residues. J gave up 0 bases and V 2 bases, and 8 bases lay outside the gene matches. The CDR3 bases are TGTGCCAGCAGTGAACGTCGAGCGGGAGGGGCTAGCACAGATACGCAGTATTTT. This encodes CASSERRAGGASTDTQYF.

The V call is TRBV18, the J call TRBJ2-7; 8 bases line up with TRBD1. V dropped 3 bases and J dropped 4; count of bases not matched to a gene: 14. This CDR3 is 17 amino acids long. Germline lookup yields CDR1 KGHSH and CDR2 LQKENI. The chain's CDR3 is CASSPTDRVVFGYEQYF. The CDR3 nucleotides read TGTGCCAGCTCACCGACGGACAGGGTAGTTTTCGGTTACGAGCAGTACTTC.

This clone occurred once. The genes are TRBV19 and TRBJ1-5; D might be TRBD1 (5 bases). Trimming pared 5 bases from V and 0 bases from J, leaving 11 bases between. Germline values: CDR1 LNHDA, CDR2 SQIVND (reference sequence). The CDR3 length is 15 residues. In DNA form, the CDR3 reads TGTGCCAGTAGTTCGCCCAGGGTTAGCAATCAGCCCCAGCATTTT. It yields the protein CASSSPRVSNQPQHF.

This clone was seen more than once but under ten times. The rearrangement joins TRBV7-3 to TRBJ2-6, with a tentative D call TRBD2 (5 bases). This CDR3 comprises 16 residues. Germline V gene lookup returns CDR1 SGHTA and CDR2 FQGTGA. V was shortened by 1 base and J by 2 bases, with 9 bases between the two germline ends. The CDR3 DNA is TGTGCCAGCAGCTTAAGTGGGCGGGCTGGGGCCAACGTCCTGACTTTC. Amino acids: CASSLSGRAGANVLTF.

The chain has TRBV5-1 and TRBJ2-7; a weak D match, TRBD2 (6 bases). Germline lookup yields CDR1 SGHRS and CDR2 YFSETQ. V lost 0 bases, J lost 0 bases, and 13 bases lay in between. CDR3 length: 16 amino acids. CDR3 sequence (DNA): TGCGCCAGCAGCTTGGCCGGGGGACTTAGCTCCTACGAGCAGTACTTC. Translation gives CASSLAGGLSSYEQYF.

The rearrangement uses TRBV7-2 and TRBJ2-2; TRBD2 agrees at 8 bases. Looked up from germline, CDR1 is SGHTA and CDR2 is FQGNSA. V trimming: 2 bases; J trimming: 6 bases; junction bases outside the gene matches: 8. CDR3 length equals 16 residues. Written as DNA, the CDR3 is TGTGCCAGCAGCTTATATTCGGGAGGGCTCGCCGGGGAGCTGTTTTTT. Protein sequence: CASSLYSGGLAGELFF.

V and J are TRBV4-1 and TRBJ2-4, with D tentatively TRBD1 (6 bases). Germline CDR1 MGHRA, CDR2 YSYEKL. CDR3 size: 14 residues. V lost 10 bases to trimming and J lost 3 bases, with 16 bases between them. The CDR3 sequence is CATADSFSKNIQYF. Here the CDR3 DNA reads TGCGCCACCGCGGACAGTTTTAGCAAAAACATTCAGTACTTC.

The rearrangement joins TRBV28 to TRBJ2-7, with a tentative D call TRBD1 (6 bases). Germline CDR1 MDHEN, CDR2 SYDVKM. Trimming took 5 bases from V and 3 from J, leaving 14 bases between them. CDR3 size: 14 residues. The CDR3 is CASSPDSILYEQYF. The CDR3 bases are TGTGCCAGCAGTCCGGACAGTATACTCTACGAGCAGTACTTC.